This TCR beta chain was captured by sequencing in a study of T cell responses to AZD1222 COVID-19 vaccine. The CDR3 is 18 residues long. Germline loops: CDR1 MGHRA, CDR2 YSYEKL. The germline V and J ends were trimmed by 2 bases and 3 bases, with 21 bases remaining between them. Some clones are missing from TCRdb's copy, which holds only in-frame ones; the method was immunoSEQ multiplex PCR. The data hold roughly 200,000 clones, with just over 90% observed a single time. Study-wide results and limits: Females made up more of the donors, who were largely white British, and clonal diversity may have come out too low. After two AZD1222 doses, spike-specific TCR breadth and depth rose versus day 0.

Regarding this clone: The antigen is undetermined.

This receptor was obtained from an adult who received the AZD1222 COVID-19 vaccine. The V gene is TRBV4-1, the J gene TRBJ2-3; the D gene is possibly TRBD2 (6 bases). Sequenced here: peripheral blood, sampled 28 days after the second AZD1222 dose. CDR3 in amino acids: CASSQRFSSGVGTDTQYF. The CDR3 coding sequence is TGCGCCAGCAGCCAACGGTTTAGTAGCGGAGTAGGTACAGATACGCAGTATTTT.